This T cell receptor beta chain was identified during a study of blood T cell repertoires in COVID-19. As for the study in general: Italy, Spain and the United States were the sources of the convalescent and acute COVID-19 samples.

The CDR3 consists of 15 residues. Germline loops: CDR1 KGHSH, CDR2 LQKENI. Trimming at V came to 3 bases and at J to 7 bases, leaving 10 bases not matched to a gene. The method was immunoSEQ multiplex PCR; TCRdb's version includes in-frame clones alone and lacks a portion of them. The sample shows approximately 120,000 clones, around 83% of them seen only once. The receptor's source is an elderly man with active or convalescent COVID-19. The rearrangement uses TRBV18 and TRBJ1-2; 8 positions agree with TRBD1. Sequenced material: peripheral blood. The CDR3 sequence is CASSPSQGAIGGYTF. The DNA of the CDR3 is TGTGCCAGCTCACCGTCCCAGGGGGCTATAGGTGGCTACACCTTC.